The 27 T cell receptor beta chains below all came from one sample that was sequenced in a study of a mutant IDH1 vaccine in newly diagnosed glioma. Time point described: week 23, last vaccination. A 20-mer mutant IDH1 peptide at 300 ug was injected subcutaneously with topical imiquimod. Only in-frame clones appear in the TCRdb table, and some are missing; sequencing was by immunoSEQ multiplex PCR. The sample gives 40,000 or so clones, less than 85% of which show up once; over 2% is in the top ten. The antigens of these receptors remain unknown. The sample in question was PBMCs, obtained from a glioma patient whose treatment included an IDH1 peptide vaccine. The receptors shown here come from a woman aged 18-29 years with glioma. Some clones in this sample may be carry-over from other donors' samples.

V and J are TRBV6-5 and TRBJ1-4, with TRBD1 as a possible D gene (5 bases). Germline V gene sequence: CDR1 MNHEY, CDR2 SVGAGI. This CDR3 has 15 amino acids. Trimming took 7 bases from V and 6 from J, leaving 18 bases between them. CDR3: CASTLKGAPYEKLFF. DNA of the CDR3: TGTGCCAGCACTCTAAAAGGGGCCCCTTATGAAAAACTGTTTTTT.

This rearrangement joins TRBV5-1 to TRBJ2-5, with 7 bases that match TRBD1. Germline values: CDR1 SGHRS, CDR2 YFSETQ. Unmatched junction bases numbered 9, after V lost 5 bases and J lost 5 bases. The CDR3 runs 14 residues. CDR3 DNA: TGCGCCAGCAGTCGTACAGGGGCTGCGGAGACCCAGTACTTC. This encodes CASSRTGAAETQYF.

The gene calls are TRBV4-2 and TRBJ2-4; 12 nucleotides align to TRBD2. V gave up 0 bases and J gave up 1 base; unmatched junction bases: 10. CDR3 size: 20 residues. Looked up from germline, CDR1 is LGHNA and CDR2 is YNFKEQ. CDR3 bases: TGTGCCAGCAGCCAAGAACCGGGACTAGCGGGCCAAGGGGCCAAAAACATTCAGTACTTC. Translated: CASSQEPGLAGQGAKNIQYF.

This clone has a handful of counts. The chain carries TRBV9 and TRBJ1-2; 8 nucleotides align to TRBD1. The V gene's germline CDR1 is SGDLS and CDR2 YYNGEE. J lost 7 bases, V lost 1 base, and 12 bases had no gene match. This CDR3 contains 16 residues. The CDR3 protein is CASSVSLRQGAGGYTF. In DNA form, the CDR3 reads TGTGCCAGCAGCGTAAGCCTTCGGCAGGGGGCGGGTGGCTACACCTTC.

The chain recombines TRBV4-3 with TRBJ2-2; TRBD1 is a possible D gene (5 bases). The V end was cut by 3 bases, the J end by 1 base, with 12 bases between. Germline loops: CDR1 LGHNA, CDR2 YSLEER. The CDR3 length is 16 residues. The CDR3 reads CASSHAPTVNTGELFF. The CDR3 bases are TGCGCCAGCAGCCATGCCCCGACAGTGAACACCGGGGAGCTGTTTTTT.

The rearrangement links TRBV7-9 to TRBJ2-7; 13 nucleotides agree with TRBD2. This CDR3 has 16 residues. The V gene's germline CDR1 is SEHNR and CDR2 FQNEAQ (reference sequence). With V trimmed by 5 bases and J by 0 bases, 4 bases remained unmatched. The CDR3 sequence is CASSPTSGRSSYEQYF. DNA for the CDR3: TGTGCCAGCAGCCCGACTAGCGGGAGGAGCTCCTACGAGCAGTACTTC. The complete variable domain, with remaining parts taken from reference TRBV7-9 and TRBJ2-7, reads DTGVSQNPRHKITKRGQNVTFRCDPISEHNRLYWYRQTLGQGPEFLTYFQNEAQLEKSRLLSDRFSAERPKGSFSTLEIQRTEQGDSAMYLCASSPTSGRSSYEQYFGPGTRLTVT.

The J gene is TRBJ2-2, the V gene TRBV9; perhaps TRBD1 as D (6 bases). The V gene lost 1 base and the J gene lost 7 bases, with 11 bases spanning the gap. Per germline, CDR1 SGDLS and CDR2 YYNGEE. The CDR3 consists of 14 residues. The DNA for the CDR3 is TGTGCCAGCAGCGTAATGTGGGACATCGGGGAGCTGTTTTTT. It yields the protein CASSVMWDIGELFF.

This chain joins TRBV2 and TRBJ2-5; D gene ambiguous. The CDR3 loop spans 13 amino acids. The germline V gene encodes CDR1 SNHLY and CDR2 FYNNEI. V lost 6 bases and J lost 1, with 9 bases in between. CDR3 residues: CASRTQPQETQYF. The CDR3 DNA reads as TGTGCCAGCAGGACTCAACCCCAAGAGACCCAGTACTTC.

V usage is TRBV7-8 and J usage is TRBJ2-7, with TRBD2 matching over 11 bases. This CDR3 has 17 residues. Losses at the gene ends were 5 bases for V and 4 bases for J; bases not matched to a gene: 13. The germline CDR1 and CDR2 sequences are SGHVS and FQNEAQ. CDR3: CASSPRRGSGRGYEQYF. CDR3 nucleotide sequence: TGTGCCAGCAGCCCCCGGCGTGGTAGCGGGAGGGGGTACGAGCAGTACTTC.

The chain recombines TRBV5-4 with TRBJ2-2; 12 bases agree with TRBD1. From germline, CDR1 is SGHNT and CDR2 YYREEE (reference sequence). Losses at the gene ends were 4 bases for V and 6 bases for J; bases not matched to a gene: 7. The CDR3 sequence is 16 residues long. The CDR3 region has the DNA TGTGCCAGCAGCCGACCGGGACAGGGGGCATCCGGGGAGCTGTTTTTT. Residues: CASSRPGQGASGELFF.

CDR3 amino acids: CASSRDRGSSGANVLTF. Here the CDR3 DNA reads TGCGCCAGCAGCAGGGACAGGGGAAGCTCTGGGGCCAACGTCCTGACTTTC. The chain links TRBV5-1 to TRBJ2-6; TRBD1 matches 10 bases. The junction had 4 bases not matched to a gene; V was cut back by 4 bases and J by 0 bases. Germline loops: CDR1 SGHRS, CDR2 YFSETQ. The CDR3 consists of 17 residues.

CDR3 sequence reads: CASSLGSSNEKLFF. CDR3 sequence (DNA): TGTGCCAGCAGCTTGGGGTCCAGTAATGAAAAACTGTTTTTT. The rearrangement links TRBV5-6 to TRBJ1-4; D is undetermined. Germline V gives CDR1 SGHDT, CDR2 YYEEEE. The V end was cut by 0 bases, the J end by 4 bases, with 7 bases between. The CDR3 loop spans 14 amino acids.

The chain is built from TRBV27 and TRBJ2-7; 9 positions match TRBD2. The CDR3 covers 18 residues. Trimming at V came to 3 bases and at J to 3 bases, leaving 15 bases not matched to a gene. The germline gives CDR1 MNHEY, CDR2 SMNVEV (reference sequence). The CDR3 protein is CASSFLAGRRGLYYEQYF. Here the CDR3 DNA reads TGTGCCAGCAGTTTCCTAGCGGGACGAAGGGGGCTTTACTACGAGCAGTACTTC.

The V and J genes are TRBV4-1 and TRBJ1-2; the D is unclear. The CDR3 is 14 amino acids. CDR1 MGHRA and CDR2 YSYEKL come from the germline V gene. The V and J ends lost 0 bases and 8 bases respectively, with 13 bases between them. The CDR3 region is CASSQEAVQLGYTF. The CDR3 DNA sequence: TGCGCCAGCAGCCAAGAGGCAGTACAGTTGGGCTACACCTTC.

This sequence joins TRBV4-1 and TRBJ1-1; unclear D gene. The V end lost 0 bases, the J end lost 2 bases, and 16 bases lay between the germline ends. This CDR3 spans 17 amino acids. The germline V gene has CDR1 MGHRA and CDR2 YSYEKL. CDR3 DNA sequence: TGCGCCAGCAGCCAAGATATCGGGTCCCCGGATAACACTGAAGCTTTCTTT. This gives the protein CASSQDIGSPDNTEAFF.

The chain employs TRBV7-8 and TRBJ2-7, with D possibly called TRBD1 or TRBD2 (6 bases each). Trimming pared 1 base from V and 3 bases from J, leaving 13 bases between. CDR3 length equals 15 residues. Germline V CDR1 and CDR2: SGHVS, FQNEAQ. The CDR3 loop reads CASSLDRVDYYEQYF. CDR3 nucleotide sequence: TGTGCCAGCAGCTTAGACAGGGTGGACTACTACGAGCAGTACTTC. The full variable domain, rest sourced from reference TRBV7-8 and TRBJ2-7, is GAGVSQSPRYKVAKRGQDVALRCDPISGHVSLFWYQQALGQGPEFLTYFQNEAQLDKSGLPSDRFFAERPEGSVSTLKIQRTQQEDSAVYLCASSLDRVDYYEQYFGPGTRLTVT.

This clone was seen more than once but under ten times. The chain has TRBV29-1 and TRBJ1-1; possibly TRBD1 for D (5 bases). From germline, CDR1 is SQVTM and CDR2 ANQGSEA. V gave up 7 bases and J gave up 7 bases, with 10 bases separating them. The CDR3 is 10 residues long. The CDR3: CSATDSEAFF. The CDR3 nucleotides are TGCAGCGCTACAGACAGTGAAGCTTTCTTT.

The rearrangement joins TRBV10-1 to TRBJ2-1; 8 bases align to TRBD2. V lost 6 bases and J lost 10; bases outside the gene matches: 11. Germline values: CDR1 WNHNN, CDR2 SYGVQD (reference sequence). This CDR3 is built from 14 residues. The CDR3 DNA sequence: TGCGCCAGCAGGGATAGCGGGCCGGGGGGGGAGCAGTTCTTC. It is translated as CASRDSGPGGEQFF.

V gene TRBV4-2 combines with J gene TRBJ1-1; D ambiguous. This CDR3 has 14 residues. Germline-derived CDR1 and CDR2 are LGHNA and YNFKEQ. V gave up 0 bases and J gave up 0 bases, with 5 bases separating them. The CDR3 protein is CASSQDRLNTEAFF. CDR3 coding DNA: TGTGCCAGCAGCCAAGATCGGTTGAACACTGAAGCTTTCTTT.

The chain is built from TRBV5-4 and TRBJ2-1, with 8 nucleotides matching TRBD2. Unmatched junction bases numbered 5, after V lost 1 base and J lost 8 bases. From germline, CDR1 is SGHNT and CDR2 YYREEE (reference sequence). The CDR3 has 14 residues. The CDR3 here is CASSLSLAGDEQFF. The CDR3 nucleotides are TGTGCCAGCAGCTTGAGCCTAGCGGGCGATGAGCAGTTCTTC.

The chain combines TRBV27 with TRBJ2-5, with D tentatively TRBD2 (6 bases). The CDR3 extends over 14 amino acids. Germline CDR1 and CDR2: MNHEY and SMNVEV (reference sequence). Trimming shortened V by 3 bases and J by 4 bases, and 12 bases separated the two germline ends. CDR3 bases: TGTGCCAGCAGTTTCAGGCGGGATGGAGAGACCCAGTACTTC. Translated: CASSFRRDGETQYF.

The rearrangement links TRBV5-6 to TRBJ1-4; D gene unclear. V gave up 2 bases and J gave up 5 bases, with 7 bases separating them. This CDR3 is built from 13 residues. Per the germline V gene, CDR1 is SGHDT and CDR2 is YYEEEE. The CDR3 nucleotides are TGTGCCAGCAGCTTAGGACCAAATGAAAAACTGTTTTTT. This gives the protein CASSLGPNEKLFF.

In nucleotides, the CDR3 is TGTGCCAGCAGCTCCTACAGGATTCCCCTACAAGAGACCCAGTACTTC. This encodes CASSSYRIPLQETQYF. The V and J genes are TRBV7-8 and TRBJ2-5, with D tentatively TRBD1 (5 bases). CDR1 and CDR2 (germline): SGHVS, FQNEAQ. This CDR3 spans 16 amino acids. Trimming shortened V by 4 bases and J by 2 bases, and 17 bases separated the two germline ends.

This clone has only a few counts. The chain combines TRBV4-1 with TRBJ1-5; unclear D gene. CDR3 length: 15 residues. From germline, CDR1 is MGHRA and CDR2 YSYEKL. V lost 0 bases and J lost 4, with 10 bases in between. As DNA, the CDR3 is TGCGCCAGCAGCCAAGATGGTTCGGGAAATCAGCCCCAGCATTTT. Its protein product is CASSQDGSGNQPQHF.

This chain joins TRBV5-5 and TRBJ1-1, with 7 bases lining up with TRBD1. Germline CDR1 reads SGHKS; CDR2 reads YYEKEE (reference sequence). The CDR3 loop spans 15 amino acids. The V segment lost 2 bases and the J segment 2 bases; nucleotides outside the gene matches: 6. The CDR3 DNA reads as TGTGCCAGCAGCTTCCGAGGGACAGCTAACACTGAAGCTTTCTTT. As protein: CASSFRGTANTEAFF.

J is TRBJ2-7 and V is TRBV18, with 7 positions matching TRBD1. Germline loops: CDR1 KGHSH, CDR2 LQKENI. There are 13 residues in the CDR3. With V trimmed by 4 bases and J by 3 bases, 3 bases remained unmatched. The CDR3 DNA reads TGTGCCAGCTCACAGGGGGCAAACTACGAGCAGTACTTC. It yields the protein CASSQGANYEQYF.

The CDR3 sequence is CATSRGDLRGYEQYF. The CDR3 bases are TGTGCCACCAGCAGAGGGGATCTGAGAGGCTACGAGCAGTACTTC. The chain links TRBV15 to TRBJ2-7; no firm D call. Germline V gene data show CDR1 as LNHNV and CDR2 as YYDKDF (reference sequence). V was pared by 1 base and J by 3 bases, with 13 bases between. The CDR3 is made up of 15 amino acids.